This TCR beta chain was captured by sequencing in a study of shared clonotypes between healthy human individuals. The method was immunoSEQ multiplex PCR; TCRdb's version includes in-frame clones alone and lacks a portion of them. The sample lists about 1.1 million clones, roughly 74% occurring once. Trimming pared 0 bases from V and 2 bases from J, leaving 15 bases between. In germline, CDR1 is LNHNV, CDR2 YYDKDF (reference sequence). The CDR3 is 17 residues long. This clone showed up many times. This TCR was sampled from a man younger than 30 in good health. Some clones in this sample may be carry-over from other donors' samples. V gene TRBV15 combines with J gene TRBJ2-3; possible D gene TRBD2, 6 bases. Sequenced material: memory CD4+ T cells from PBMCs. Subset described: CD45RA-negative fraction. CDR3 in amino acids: CATSRDHSGAYTDTQYF. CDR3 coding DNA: TGTGCCACCAGCAGAGATCATAGCGGAGCCTACACAGATACGCAGTATTTT.